The rows below give T cell receptor beta chains drawn from one sample of a study of spatial heterogeneity in lung cancer. A single record per CDR3 protein comes from TCRdb applying MiXCR to the 5' RACE reads. The sample carries around 20,000 distinct CDR3 sequences, around 6% recorded once. The sequences come from lung tumor tissue, collected at surgery. The receptors shown here come from a female donor with early-stage non-small cell lung cancer. Both conserved end residues are part of each CDR3.

J gene,V gene,CDR3 protein
TRBJ1-1,TRBV18,CASSAGTGNAGTEAFF
TRBJ2-3,TRBV7-9,CASSGGLAVTDTQYF
TRBJ2-2,TRBV9,CASSETAAGGELFF
TRBJ2-7,TRBV7-2,CASSLVGGTSYEQYF
TRBJ2-1,TRBV10-2,CASSVQYYNEQFF
TRBJ1-2,TRBV11-2,CASSRQEASSGYTF
TRBJ2-1,TRBV12-3/TRBV12-4,CATQLAGYNEQFF
TRBJ2-1,TRBV10-3,CATDPGQGWNEQFF
TRBJ2-1,TRBV28,CASSPQRPSYNEQFF
TRBJ2-7,TRBV7-9,CASSLLRRGGEQYF
TRBJ2-5,TRBV30,CAWSGQGRETQYF